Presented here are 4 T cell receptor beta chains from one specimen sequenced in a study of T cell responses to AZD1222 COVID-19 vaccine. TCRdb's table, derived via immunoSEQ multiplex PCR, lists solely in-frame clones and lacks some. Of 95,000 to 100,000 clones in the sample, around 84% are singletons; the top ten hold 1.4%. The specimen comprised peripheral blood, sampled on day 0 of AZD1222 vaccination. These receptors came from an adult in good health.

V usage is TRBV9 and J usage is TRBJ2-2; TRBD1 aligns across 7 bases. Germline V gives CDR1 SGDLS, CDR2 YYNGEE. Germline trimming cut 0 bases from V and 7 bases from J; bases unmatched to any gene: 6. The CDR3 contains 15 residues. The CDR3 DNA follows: TGTGCCAGCAGCGTAGTAGGGGGCTCAGGCGGGGAGCTGTTTTTT. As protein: CASSVVGGSGGELFF.

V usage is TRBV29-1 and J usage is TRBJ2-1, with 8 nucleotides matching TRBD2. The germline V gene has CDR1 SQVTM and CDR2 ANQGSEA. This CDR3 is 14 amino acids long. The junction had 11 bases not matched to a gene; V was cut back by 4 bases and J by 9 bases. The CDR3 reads CSVGFSGVPLEQFF. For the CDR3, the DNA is TGCAGCGTTGGGTTTAGCGGGGTCCCCCTTGAGCAGTTCTTC.

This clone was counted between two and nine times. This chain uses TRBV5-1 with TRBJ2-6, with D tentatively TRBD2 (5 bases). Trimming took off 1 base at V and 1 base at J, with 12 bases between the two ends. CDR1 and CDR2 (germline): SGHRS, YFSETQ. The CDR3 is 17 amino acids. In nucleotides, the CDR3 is TGCGCCAGCAGCTTGCATGGAGGCCTATCTGGGGCCAACGTCCTGACTTTC. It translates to CASSLHGGLSGANVLTF.

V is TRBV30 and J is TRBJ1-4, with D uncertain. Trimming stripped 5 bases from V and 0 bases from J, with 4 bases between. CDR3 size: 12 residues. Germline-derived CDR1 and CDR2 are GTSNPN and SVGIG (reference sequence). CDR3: CAWDTTNEKLFF. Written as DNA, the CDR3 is TGTGCCTGGGACACAACTAATGAAAAACTGTTTTTT. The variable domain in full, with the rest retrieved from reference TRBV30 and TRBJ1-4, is SQTIHQWPATLVQPVGSPLSLECTVEGTSNPNLYWYRQAAGRGLQLLFYSVGIGQISSEVPQNLSASRPQDRQFILSSKKLLLSDSGFYLCAWDTTNEKLFFGSGTQLSVL.